Sequencing of this TCR beta chain was carried out in a study of response to subunit inactivated influenza vaccine. Whole-study results and caveats: Authors suggested seasonal influenza vaccinations each recruit few new T cells.

Regarding this clonotype: The target antigen is unknown.

MiXCR, applied by TCRdb to the RT-PCR reads, yields one record per CDR3 protein. This sample has around 650,000 distinct CDR3 sequences, with about 15% found just once. The sequencing used PBMCs from blood, collected roughly 12 days after vaccination. This TCR was sampled from a man aged 45-65 years who received an inactivated influenza vaccine.

CDR3 in DNA: TGCAGCGTTGAAGATAGGGGGCTCGGGACAGGGAAGTACGAGCAGTACTTC. It encodes CSVEDRGLGTGKYEQYF. V is TRBV29-1 and J is TRBJ2-7, with TRBD1 matching 9 bases. This CDR3 region has 17 residues. Germline V CDR1 and CDR2: SQVTM, ANQGSEA. Germline trimming cut 0 bases from V and 4 bases from J; bases unmatched to any gene: 13.